This T cell receptor (beta chain) was sequenced for a study of blood T cell repertoires in COVID-19. Clones were read by immunoSEQ multiplex PCR, and TCRdb kept only the in-frame ones, dropping some. The sample lists over 55,000 clones, approximately 90% occurring once. This receptor was obtained from a woman older than 75 with COVID-19, enrolled during active disease. The sample was peripheral blood.

The DNA for the CDR3 is TGCGCCAGCAGCTTGTCGACAGGAGGAAACACCATATATTTT. This sequence encodes CASSLSTGGNTIYF. The gene calls are TRBV5-1 and TRBJ1-3; TRBD1 is a possible D gene (6 bases). Germline CDR1 reads SGHRS; CDR2 reads YFSETQ. The CDR3 is made up of 14 amino acids. V gave up 1 base and J gave up 4 bases, with 9 bases separating them.